This note documents a single TCR beta chain sequence. The record originates from a study of blood T cell repertoires in COVID-19. Study background: Sources were T cells, B-cell-depleted T cells, or PBMCs; the material itself was cDNA or gDNA.

The CDR3 is 12 residues long. Trimming removed 6 bases from V and 8 bases from J, with 13 bases in between. In germline, CDR1 is MNHEY, CDR2 SMNVEV (reference sequence). TCRdb's copy holds only in-frame clones and misses some; the assay was immunoSEQ multiplex PCR. The sample lists fewer than 250,000 clones, about 86% occurring once. The clonotype originates from a man aged 50-59 years with active or convalescent COVID-19. The rearrangement uses TRBV27 and TRBJ1-1; D is unclear. The source material was peripheral blood. The CDR3 region is CASSNPGLEAFF. The DNA of the CDR3 is TGTGCCAGCAGCAACCCGGGTCTGGAAGCTTTCTTT.